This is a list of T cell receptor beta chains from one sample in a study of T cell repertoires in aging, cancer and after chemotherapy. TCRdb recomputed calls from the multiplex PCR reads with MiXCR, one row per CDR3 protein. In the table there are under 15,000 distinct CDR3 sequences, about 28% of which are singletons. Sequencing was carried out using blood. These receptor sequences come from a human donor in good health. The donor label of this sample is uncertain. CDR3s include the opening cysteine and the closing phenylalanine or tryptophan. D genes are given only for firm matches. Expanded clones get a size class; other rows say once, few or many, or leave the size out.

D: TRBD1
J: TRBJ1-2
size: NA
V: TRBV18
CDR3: CASSPGTGDYGYTF
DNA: TGTGCCAGCTCGCCCGGGACAGGGGACTACGGCTACACCTTC

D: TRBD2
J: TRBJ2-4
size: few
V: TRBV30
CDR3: CAWSGGGGDIQYF
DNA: TGTGCCTGGAGTGGGGGGGGGGGTGACATTCAGTACTTC

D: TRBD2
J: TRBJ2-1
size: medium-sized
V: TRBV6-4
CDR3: CASSDISGNNEQFF
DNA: TGTGCCAGCAGTGACATTAGCGGGAACAATGAGCAGTTCTTC

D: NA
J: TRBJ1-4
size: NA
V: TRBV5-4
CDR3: CASSLGGGTGGLNEKLFF
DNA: TGTGCCAGCAGCTTGGGAGGTGGAACCGGGGGTTTGAATGAAAAACTGTTTTTT

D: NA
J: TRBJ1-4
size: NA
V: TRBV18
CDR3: CASSPEISATNEKLFF
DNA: TGTGCCAGCTCACCAGAAATTAGTGCAACTAATGAAAAACTGTTTTTT

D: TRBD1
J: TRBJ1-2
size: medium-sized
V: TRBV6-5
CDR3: CASSYGRGTIYGYTF
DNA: TGTGCCAGCAGTTACGGCAGGGGGACCATCTATGGCTACACCTTC

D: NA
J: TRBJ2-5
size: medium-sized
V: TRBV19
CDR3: CASSIGGARYETQYF
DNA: TGTGCCAGTAGTATAGGGGGGGCGAGGTACGAGACCCAGTACTTC

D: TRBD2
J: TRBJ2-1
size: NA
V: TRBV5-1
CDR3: CASSLVASGGDYNEQFF
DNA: TGCGCCAGCAGCTTGGTGGCTAGCGGGGGGGACTACAATGAGCAGTTCTTC

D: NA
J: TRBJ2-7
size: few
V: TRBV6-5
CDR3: CASSYRGHSYEQYF
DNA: TGTGCCAGCAGTTACAGGGGACACTCCTACGAGCAGTACTTC

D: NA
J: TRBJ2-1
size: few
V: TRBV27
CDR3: CASRGSGPYNEQFF
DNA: TGTGCCAGCAGAGGGAGCGGACCTTACAATGAGCAGTTCTTC

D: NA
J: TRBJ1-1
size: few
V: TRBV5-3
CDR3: CARKGVSEAFF
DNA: TGTGCCAGAAAGGGTGTTAGTGAAGCTTTCTTT

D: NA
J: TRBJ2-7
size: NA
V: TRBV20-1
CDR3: CSARVPGRDEQYF
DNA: TGCAGTGCTAGAGTCCCTGGCAGGGACGAGCAGTACTTC

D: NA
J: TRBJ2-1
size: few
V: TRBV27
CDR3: CASRTLEGGAYNEQFF
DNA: TGTGCCAGCAGGACTCTCGAGGGGGGGGCATACAATGAGCAGTTCTTC

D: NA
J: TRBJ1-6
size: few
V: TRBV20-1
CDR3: CSARAGEASSPLHF
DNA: TGCAGTGCTAGGGCAGGGGAAGCTAGTTCACCCCTCCACTTT

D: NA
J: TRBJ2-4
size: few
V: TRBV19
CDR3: CASSIGTTLGNIQYF
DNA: TGTGCCAGTAGTATAGGTACTACCTTGGGGAACATTCAGTACTTC

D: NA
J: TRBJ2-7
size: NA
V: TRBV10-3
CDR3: CAISEGDYLRVQYF
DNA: TGTGCCATTAGTGAGGGTGATTATTTACGAGTGCAGTACTTC

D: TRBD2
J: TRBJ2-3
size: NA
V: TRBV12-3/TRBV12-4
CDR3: CASRPGLAGGTSTDTQYF
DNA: TGTGCCAGCAGACCGGGACTAGCGGGGGGAACTAGCACAGATACGCAGTATTTT

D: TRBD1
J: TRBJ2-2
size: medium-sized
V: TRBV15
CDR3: CATSLRGQANTGELFF
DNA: TGTGCCACCAGCCTTCGGGGACAGGCGAACACCGGGGAGCTGTTTTTT

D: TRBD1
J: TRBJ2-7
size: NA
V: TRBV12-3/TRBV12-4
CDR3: CASSGDRGHEQYF
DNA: TGTGCCAGCAGTGGGGACAGGGGGCACGAGCAGTACTTC

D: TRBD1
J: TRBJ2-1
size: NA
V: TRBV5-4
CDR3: CASSLGQGPYNEQFF
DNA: TGTGCCAGCAGCCTAGGACAGGGGCCCTACAATGAGCAGTTCTTC

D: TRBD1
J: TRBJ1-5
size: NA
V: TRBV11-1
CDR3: CASSLDQGAGQPQHF
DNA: TGTGCCAGCAGCTTGGATCAGGGGGCGGGTCAGCCCCAGCATTTT

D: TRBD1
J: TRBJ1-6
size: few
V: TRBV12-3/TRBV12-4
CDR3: CASSGQGLRSPLHF
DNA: TGTGCCAGCAGTGGACAGGGGTTACGTTCACCCCTCCACTTT

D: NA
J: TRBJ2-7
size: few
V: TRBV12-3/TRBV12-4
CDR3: CASSLGSGGGSEQYF
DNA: TGTGCCAGCAGTTTAGGGAGTGGAGGGGGCAGTGAGCAGTACTTC

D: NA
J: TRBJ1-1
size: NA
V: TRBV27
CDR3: CASSRLDLLGTEAFF
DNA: TGTGCCAGCAGTAGACTCGACTTGCTAGGCACTGAAGCTTTCTTT

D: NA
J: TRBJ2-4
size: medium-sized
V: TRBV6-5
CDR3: CASSTGIRGGNIQYF
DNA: TGTGCCAGCAGTACGGGGATCCGAGGCGGGAACATTCAGTACTTC

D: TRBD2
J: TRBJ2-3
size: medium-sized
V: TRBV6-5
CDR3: CASSRLAGIPDTQYF
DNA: TGTGCCAGCAGTCGACTAGCGGGGATCCCAGATACGCAGTATTTT

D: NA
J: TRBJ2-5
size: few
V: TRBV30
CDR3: CAWSVRLRETQYF
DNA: TGTGCCTGGAGTGTACGTCTTAGGGAGACCCAGTACTTC

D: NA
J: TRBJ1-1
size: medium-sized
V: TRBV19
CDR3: CASSIVGKGMNTEAFF
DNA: TGTGCCAGTAGTATAGTCGGGAAAGGGATGAACACTGAAGCTTTCTTT

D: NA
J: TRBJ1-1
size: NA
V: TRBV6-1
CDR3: CASSLSGDEAFF
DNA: TGTGCCAGCAGCCTCAGCGGTGATGAAGCTTTCTTT

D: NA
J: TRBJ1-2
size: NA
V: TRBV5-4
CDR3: CASSSRGPSYGYSF
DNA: TGTGCCAGCAGCTCCAGGGGTCCCAGCTATGGCTACAGCTTC

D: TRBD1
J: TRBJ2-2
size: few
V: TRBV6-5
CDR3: CASSRGPGANTGELFF
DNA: TGTGCCAGCAGTAGGGGGCCGGGCGCGAACACCGGGGAGCTGTTTTTT

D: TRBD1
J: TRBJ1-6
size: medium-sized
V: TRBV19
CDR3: CASSTDRVRNSPLHF
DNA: TGTGCCAGTAGCACGGACAGGGTCCGGAATTCACCCCTCCACTTT

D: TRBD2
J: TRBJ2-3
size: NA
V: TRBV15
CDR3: CATSRRGGGADTQYF
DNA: TGTGCCACCAGCAGGCGGGGGGGGGGGGCAGATACGCAGTATTTT

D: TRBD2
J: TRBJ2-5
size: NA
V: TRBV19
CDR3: CASSTPLAALETQYF
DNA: TGTGCCAGTAGTACCCCACTAGCGGCCCTGGAGACCCAGTACTTC

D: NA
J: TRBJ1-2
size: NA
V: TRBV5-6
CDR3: CASSFGQEEDYTF
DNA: TGTGCCAGCAGCTTCGGTCAGGAGGAAGACTACACCTTC

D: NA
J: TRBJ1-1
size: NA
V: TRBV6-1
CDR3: CASSEALLRKTEAFF
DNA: TGTGCCAGCAGTGAAGCGCTTCTACGGAAGACTGAAGCTTTCTTT

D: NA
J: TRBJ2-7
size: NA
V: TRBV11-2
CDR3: CASSWGTFSYEQYF
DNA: TGTGCCAGCAGCTGGGGGACATTTTCCTACGAGCAGTACTTC

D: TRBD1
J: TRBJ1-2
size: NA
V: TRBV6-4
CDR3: CASSDPSDRAGYGYTF
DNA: TGTGCCAGCAGTGACCCTTCGGACAGGGCGGGCTATGGCTACACCTTC

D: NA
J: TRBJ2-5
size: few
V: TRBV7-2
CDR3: CASSPRHRQYF
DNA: TGTGCCAGCAGCCCCAGACACCGCCAGTACTTC

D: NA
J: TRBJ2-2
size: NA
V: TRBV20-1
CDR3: CSGRGSKNTGELFF
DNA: TGCAGTGGTAGGGGTAGCAAGAACACCGGGGAGCTGTTTTTT

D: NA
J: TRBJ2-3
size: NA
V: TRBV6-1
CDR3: CAISGRGEGVTDTQYF
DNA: TGTGCCATCAGTGGTCGGGGCGAGGGAGTGACAGATACGCAGTATTTT

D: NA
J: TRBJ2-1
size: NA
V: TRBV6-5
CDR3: CASSETPVNFF
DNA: TGTGCCAGCAGTGAAACGCCCGTAAATTTCTTC

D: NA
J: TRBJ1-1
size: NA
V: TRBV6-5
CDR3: CASRGGLNTEAFF
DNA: TGTGCCAGCAGGGGGGGGCTGAACACTGAAGCTTTCTTT

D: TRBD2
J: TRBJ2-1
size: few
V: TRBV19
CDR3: CASRGLADYNEQFF
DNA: TGTGCCAGTAGGGGACTAGCGGATTACAATGAGCAGTTCTTC

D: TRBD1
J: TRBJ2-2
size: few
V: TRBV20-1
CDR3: CSARPGTGRFAGELFF
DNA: TGCAGTGCTAGACCGGGGACAGGGCGTTTTGCCGGGGAGCTGTTTTTT